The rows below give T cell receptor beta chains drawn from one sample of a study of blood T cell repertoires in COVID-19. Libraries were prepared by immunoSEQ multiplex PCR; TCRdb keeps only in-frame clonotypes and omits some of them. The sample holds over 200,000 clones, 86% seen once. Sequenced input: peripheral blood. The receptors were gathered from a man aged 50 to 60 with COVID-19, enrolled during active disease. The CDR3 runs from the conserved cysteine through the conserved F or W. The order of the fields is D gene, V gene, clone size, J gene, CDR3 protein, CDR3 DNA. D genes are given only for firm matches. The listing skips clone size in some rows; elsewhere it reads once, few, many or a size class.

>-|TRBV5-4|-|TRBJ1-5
CASSLGGGTVGNQPQHF
TGTGCCAGCAGCTTGGGCGGGGGCACCGTGGGCAATCAGCCCCAGCATTTT
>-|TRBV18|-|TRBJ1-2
CASSPETDFNYGYTF
TGTGCCAGCTCACCCGAGACAGATTTTAACTATGGCTACACCTTC
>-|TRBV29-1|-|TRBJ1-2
CSVGPLDDYGYTF
TGCAGCGTGGGGCCCCTTGATGACTATGGCTACACCTTC
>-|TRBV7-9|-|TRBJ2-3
CASSLARGADYGTQYF
TGTGCCAGCAGCTTAGCGCGGGGCGCGGACTATGGGACGCAGTATTTT
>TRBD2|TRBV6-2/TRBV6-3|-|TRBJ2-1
CASSYLGLADYNEQFF
TGTGCCAGCAGTTACTTGGGACTAGCGGACTACAATGAGCAGTTCTTC
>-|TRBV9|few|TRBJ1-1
CASSVSNHPGTEAFF
TGTGCCAGCAGCGTTTCGAACCACCCGGGCACTGAAGCTTTCTTT
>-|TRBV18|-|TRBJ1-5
CASSTTGRPQHF
TGTGCCAGCTCAACAACTGGGCGGCCCCAGCATTTT
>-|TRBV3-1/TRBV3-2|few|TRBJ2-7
CASSQDTLNYEQYF
TGTGCCAGCAGCCAAGATACTCTTAACTACGAGCAGTACTTC
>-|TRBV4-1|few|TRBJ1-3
CASSQGDGNTIYF
TGCGCCAGCAGCCAAGGAGATGGAAACACCATATATTTT
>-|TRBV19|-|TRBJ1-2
CASSMGQSYGYTF
TGTGCCAGTAGTATGGGGCAGAGCTATGGCTACACCTTC
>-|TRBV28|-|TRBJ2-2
CASSSYGRGGGELFF
TGTGCCAGCAGCTCCTACGGAAGGGGCGGCGGGGAGCTGTTTTTT
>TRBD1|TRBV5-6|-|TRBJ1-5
CASSLGQGTIGQPQHF
TGTGCCAGCAGCTTGGGACAGGGAACTATCGGTCAGCCCCAGCATTTT
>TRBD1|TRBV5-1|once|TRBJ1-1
CASSGGQGANTEAFF
TGCGCCAGCAGCGGAGGACAGGGCGCGAACACTGAAGCTTTCTTT
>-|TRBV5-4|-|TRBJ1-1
CASSTITRGNTEAFF
TGTGCCAGCAGCACAATAACCAGGGGGAACACTGAAGCTTTCTTT
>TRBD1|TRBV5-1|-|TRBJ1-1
CASSGGTGELAFF
TGCGCCAGCAGCGGGGGGACAGGAGAATTGGCTTTCTTT
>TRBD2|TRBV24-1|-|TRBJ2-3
CATSDSGLAGTDTQYF
TGTGCCACCAGTGATTCCGGACTAGCGGGCACAGATACGCAGTATTTT
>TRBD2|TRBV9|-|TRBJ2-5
CASSISGGEETQYF
TGTGCCAGCAGCATTAGCGGGGGCGAAGAGACCCAGTACTTC
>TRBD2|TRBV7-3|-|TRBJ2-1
CASSPIAGGETEQFF
TGTGCCAGCAGCCCTATAGCGGGAGGGGAAACTGAGCAGTTCTTC
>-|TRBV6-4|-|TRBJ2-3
CASSDSGGGTDTQYF
TGTGCCAGCAGTGACTCAGGCGGTGGCACAGATACGCAGTATTTT
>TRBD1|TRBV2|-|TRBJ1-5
CASSEFDRVNQPQHF
TGTGCCAGCAGTGAGTTCGACAGGGTCAATCAGCCCCAGCATTTT